This TCR beta chain was sequenced for a study of blood T cell repertoires in COVID-19. As for the study in general: Sites in the United States, Italy and Spain provided acute and convalescent COVID-19 samples.

This CDR3 region has 14 residues. Germline V gene lookup returns CDR1 SGHRS and CDR2 YFSETQ. J was trimmed by 10 bases and V by 2 bases; bases with no gene match: 10. Sequencing was performed with immunoSEQ multiplex PCR; in TCRdb, only in-frame clones are kept and a portion is missing. The sample holds approximately 13,000 clones, about three quarters seen once. This sequence was found in a man aged 55 to 69 with COVID-19, enrolled during active disease. The sample taken for sequencing was peripheral blood. V is TRBV5-1 and J is TRBJ1-2, with 8 bases lining up with TRBD1. In DNA form, the CDR3 reads TGCGCCAGCAGCTTTCCGGACAGGGTAGGAGTCTACACCTTC. Protein product: CASSFPDRVGVYTF.